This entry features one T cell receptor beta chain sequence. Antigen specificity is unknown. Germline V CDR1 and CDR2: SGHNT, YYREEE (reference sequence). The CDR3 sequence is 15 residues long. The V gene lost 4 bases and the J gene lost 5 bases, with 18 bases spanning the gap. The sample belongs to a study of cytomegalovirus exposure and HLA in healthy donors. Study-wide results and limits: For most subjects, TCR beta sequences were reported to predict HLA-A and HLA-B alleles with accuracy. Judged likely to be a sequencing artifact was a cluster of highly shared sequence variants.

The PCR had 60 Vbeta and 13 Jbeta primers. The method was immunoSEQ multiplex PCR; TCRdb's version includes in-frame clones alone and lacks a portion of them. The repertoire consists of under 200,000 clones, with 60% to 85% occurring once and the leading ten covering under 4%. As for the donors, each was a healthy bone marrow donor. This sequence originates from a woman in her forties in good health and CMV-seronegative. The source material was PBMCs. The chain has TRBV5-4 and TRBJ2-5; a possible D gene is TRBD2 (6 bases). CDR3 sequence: CASSVESGVWETQYF. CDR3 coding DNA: TGTGCCAGCAGCGTGGAATCGGGGGTGTGGGAGACCCAGTACTTC. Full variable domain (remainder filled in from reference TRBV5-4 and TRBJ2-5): ETGVTQSPTHLIKTRGQQVTLRCSSQSGHNTVSWYQQALGQGPQFIFQYYREEENGRGNFPPRFSGLQFPNYSSELNVNALELDDSALYLCASSVESGVWETQYFGPGTRLLVL.